This is a list of T cell receptor beta chains from one sample in a study of CD8 T cells in ankylosing spondylitis. TCRdb passed the 5' RACE reads through MiXCR, listing each CDR3 protein once. The sample includes 800,000 to 900,000 distinct CDR3 sequences, roughly 10% seen only once; the top ten take approximately 0.51%. Source material: blood, either unsorted or a sorted T cell fraction (not recorded which). The receptors come from a male donor with ankylosing spondylitis. Each CDR3 is given with its conserved first and last residue. The order of the fields is J gene, V gene, CDR3 protein.

TRBJ1-6,TRBV7-9,CASTLQGPNSPLHF
TRBJ2-5,TRBV20-1,CSADGQGRETQYF
TRBJ2-7,TRBV11-1,CASSFLGWERESSYEQYF
TRBJ2-7,TRBV3-1,CASAPGQGEIEQYF
TRBJ2-7,TRBV20-1,CSDRGLEAYEQYF
TRBJ2-7,TRBV7-2,CASSYSPQGREQYF
TRBJ2-7,TRBV10-3,CAISSGTSSYEQYF
TRBJ1-1,TRBV7-2,CASSLGGQGWTEAFF
TRBJ2-1,TRBV4-3,CASSQETLGQGYEQFF
TRBJ2-5,TRBV5-1,CASSLETSGETQYF
TRBJ2-3,TRBV10-3,CAITTGATDTQYF
TRBJ2-7,TRBV9,CASSVARSSYEQYF
TRBJ2-7,TRBV12-3/TRBV12-4,CANSYWGGIEQYF
TRBJ1-6,TRBV7-9,CASSLDNNRGNSPLHF
TRBJ1-1,TRBV10-3,CAISQGDWTEAFF
TRBJ2-7,TRBV5-1,CASSSGIGSYEQYF
TRBJ2-3,TRBV7-2,CASSLDLGGVTQYF
TRBJ2-4,TRBV20-1,CSAPPRDYQNIQYF
TRBJ2-1,TRBV20-1,CSAGYPGLALFF
TRBJ1-2,TRBV9,CASSVDFKGATRGYTF
TRBJ1-6,TRBV20-1,CSAGQGSSYNSPLHF
TRBJ1-6,TRBV4-2,CASSRSMGGSSPLHF
TRBJ2-2,TRBV6-5,CASSYSERVRTGELFF
TRBJ1-1,TRBV6-2/TRBV6-3,CATQQNTEAFF
TRBJ2-5,TRBV12-3/TRBV12-4,CASSLRGWETQYF
TRBJ1-1,TRBV29-1,CSVEHKLLRQEAFF
TRBJ2-7,TRBV20-1,CSAAGRRDEQYF
TRBJ2-1,TRBV28,CASVAGAYNEQFF